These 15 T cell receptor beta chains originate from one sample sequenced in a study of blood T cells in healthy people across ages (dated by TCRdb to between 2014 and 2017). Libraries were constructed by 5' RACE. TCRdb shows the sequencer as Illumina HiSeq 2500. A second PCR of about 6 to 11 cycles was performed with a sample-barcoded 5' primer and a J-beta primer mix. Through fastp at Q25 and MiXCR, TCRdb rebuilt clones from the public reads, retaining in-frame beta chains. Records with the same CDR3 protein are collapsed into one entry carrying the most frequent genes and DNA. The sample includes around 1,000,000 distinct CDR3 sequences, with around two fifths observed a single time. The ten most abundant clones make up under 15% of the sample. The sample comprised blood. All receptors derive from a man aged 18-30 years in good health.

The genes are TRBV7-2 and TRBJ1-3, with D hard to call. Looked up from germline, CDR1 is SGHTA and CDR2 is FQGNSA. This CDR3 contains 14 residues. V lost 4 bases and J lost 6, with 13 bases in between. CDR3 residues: CASSSLREENTIYF. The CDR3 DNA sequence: TGTGCCAGCAGCTCCCTGAGGGAAGAAAACACCATATATTTT. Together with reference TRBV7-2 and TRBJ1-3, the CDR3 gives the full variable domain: GAGVSQSPSNKVTEKGKDVELRCDPISGHTALYWYRQSLGQGLEFLIYFQGNSAPDKSGLPSDRFSAERTGGSVSTLTIQRTQQEDSAVYLCASSSLREENTIYFGEGSWLTVV.

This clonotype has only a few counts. The CDR3 here is CASSERGTENEKLFF. In nucleotides, the CDR3 is TGTGCCAGCAGTGAGCGAGGGACGGAAAATGAAAAACTGTTTTTT. The chain combines TRBV25-1 with TRBJ1-4; TRBD1 might be the D (5 bases). Trimming took 3 bases from V and 5 from J, leaving 13 bases between them. Looked up from germline, CDR1 is MGHDK and CDR2 is SYGVNS. The CDR3 runs 15 residues.

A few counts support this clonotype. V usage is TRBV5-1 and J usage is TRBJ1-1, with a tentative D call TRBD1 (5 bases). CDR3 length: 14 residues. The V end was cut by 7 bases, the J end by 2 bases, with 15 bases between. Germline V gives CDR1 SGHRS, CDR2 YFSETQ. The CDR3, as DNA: TGCGCCAGCTACAACGACCAGGGAAACACTGAAGCTTTCTTT. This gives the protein CASYNDQGNTEAFF.

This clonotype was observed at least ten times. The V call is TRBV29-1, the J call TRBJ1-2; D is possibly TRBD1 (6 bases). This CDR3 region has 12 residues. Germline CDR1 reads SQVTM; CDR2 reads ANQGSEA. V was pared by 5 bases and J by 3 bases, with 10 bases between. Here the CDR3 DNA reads TGCAGCGTTATACAGGGTGACTATGGCTACACCTTC. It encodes CSVIQGDYGYTF.

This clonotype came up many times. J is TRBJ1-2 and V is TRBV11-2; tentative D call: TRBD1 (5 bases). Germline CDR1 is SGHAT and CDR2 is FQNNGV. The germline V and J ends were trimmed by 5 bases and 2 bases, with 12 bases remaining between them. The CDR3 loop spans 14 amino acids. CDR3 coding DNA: TGTGCCAGCAGCCCCCGGTCAGGGAACTATGGCTACACCTTC. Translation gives CASSPRSGNYGYTF.

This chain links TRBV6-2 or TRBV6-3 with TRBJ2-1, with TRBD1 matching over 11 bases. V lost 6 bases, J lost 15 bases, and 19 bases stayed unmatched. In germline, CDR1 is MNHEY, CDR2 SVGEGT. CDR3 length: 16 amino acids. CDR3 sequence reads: CASSARTGGSFLRRFF. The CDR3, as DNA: TGTGCCAGCAGCGCAAGGACAGGGGGCAGTTTCCTACGTCGGTTCTTC.

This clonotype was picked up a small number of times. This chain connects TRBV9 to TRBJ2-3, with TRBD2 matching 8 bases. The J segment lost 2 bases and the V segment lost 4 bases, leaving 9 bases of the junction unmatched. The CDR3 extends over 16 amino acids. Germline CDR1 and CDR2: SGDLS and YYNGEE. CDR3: CASSPPAGGNTDTQYF. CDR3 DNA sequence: TGTGCCAGCAGCCCCCCTGCGGGGGGAAACACAGATACGCAGTATTTT. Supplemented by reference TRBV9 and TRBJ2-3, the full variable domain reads DSGVTQTPKHLITATGQRVTLRCSPRSGDLSVYWYQQSLDQGLQFLIQYYNGEERAKGNILERFSAQQFPDLHSELNLSSLELGDSALYFCASSPPAGGNTDTQYFGPGTRLTVL.

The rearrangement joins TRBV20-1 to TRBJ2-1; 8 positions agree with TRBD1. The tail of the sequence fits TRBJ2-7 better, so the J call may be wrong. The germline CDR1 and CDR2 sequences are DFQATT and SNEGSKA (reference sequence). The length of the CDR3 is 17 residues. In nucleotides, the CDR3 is TGCAGTGCTAGCTCGGGTGCCCCGACAGGGGCCTACAATGAGCAGTACTTC. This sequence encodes CSASSGAPTGAYNEQYF.

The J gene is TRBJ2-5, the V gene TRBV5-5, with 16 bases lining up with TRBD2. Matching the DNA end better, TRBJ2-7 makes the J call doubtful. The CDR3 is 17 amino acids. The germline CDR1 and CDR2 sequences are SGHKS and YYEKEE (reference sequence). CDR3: CASSWSGLAGGSGEQYF. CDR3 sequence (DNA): TGTGCCAGCAGCTGGTCGGGACTAGCGGGAGGGTCTGGCGAGCAGTACTTC.

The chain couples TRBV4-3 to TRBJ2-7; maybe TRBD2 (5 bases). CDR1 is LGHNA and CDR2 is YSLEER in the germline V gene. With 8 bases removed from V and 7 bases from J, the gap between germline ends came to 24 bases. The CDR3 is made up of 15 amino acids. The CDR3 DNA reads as TGCGCCAGCCGCGGTCCGGCGGGTATCTACAATGAGCAGTACTTC. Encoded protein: CASRGPAGIYNEQYF.

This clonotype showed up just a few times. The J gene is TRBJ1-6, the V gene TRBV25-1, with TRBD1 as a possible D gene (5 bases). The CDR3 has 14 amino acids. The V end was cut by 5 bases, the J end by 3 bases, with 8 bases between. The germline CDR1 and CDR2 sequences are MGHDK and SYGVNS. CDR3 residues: CASSRDLYNSPLHF. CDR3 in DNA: TGTGCCAGCAGTAGGGACCTCTATAATTCACCCCTCCACTTT.

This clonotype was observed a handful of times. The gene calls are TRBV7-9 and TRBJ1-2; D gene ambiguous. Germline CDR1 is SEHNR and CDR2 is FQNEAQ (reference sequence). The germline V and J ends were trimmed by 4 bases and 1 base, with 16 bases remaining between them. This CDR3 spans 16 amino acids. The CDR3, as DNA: TGTGCCAGCAGCTCCTCAGCGGCAGCGCTTAACTATGGCTACACCTTC. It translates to CASSSSAAALNYGYTF.

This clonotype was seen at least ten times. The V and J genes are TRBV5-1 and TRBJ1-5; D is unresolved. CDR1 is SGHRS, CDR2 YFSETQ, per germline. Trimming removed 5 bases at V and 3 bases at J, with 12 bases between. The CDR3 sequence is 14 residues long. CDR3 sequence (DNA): TGCGCCAGCAGGGAGGGTCTGAACAATCAGCCCCAGCATTTT. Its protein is CASREGLNNQPQHF.

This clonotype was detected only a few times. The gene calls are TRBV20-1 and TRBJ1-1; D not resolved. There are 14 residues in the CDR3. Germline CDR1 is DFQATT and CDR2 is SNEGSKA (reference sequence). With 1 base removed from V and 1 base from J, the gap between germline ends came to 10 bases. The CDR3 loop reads CSARGRRENTEAFF. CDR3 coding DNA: TGCAGTGCTAGAGGACGGCGGGAGAACACTGAAGCTTTCTTT.

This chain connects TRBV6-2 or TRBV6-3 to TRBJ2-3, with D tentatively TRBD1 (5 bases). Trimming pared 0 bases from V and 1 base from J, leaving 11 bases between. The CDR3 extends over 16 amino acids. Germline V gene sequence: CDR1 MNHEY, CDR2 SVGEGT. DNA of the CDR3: TGTGCCAGCAGTTACTCGGGGCAGGCTGGCACAGATACGCAGTATTTT. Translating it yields CASSYSGQAGTDTQYF.